This TCR beta chain was captured in a study of T cells in Graves' hyperthyroidism and ophthalmopathy. Regarding the study as a whole: In the blood, most expanded thyroid clonotypes above 0.001 appeared as well.

The length of the CDR3 is 12 residues. In germline, CDR1 is GTSNPN, CDR2 SVGIG (reference sequence). The ends lost 5 bases at V and 7 bases at J; junction bases unmatched: 4. Among the patients, aged 18 to 65, hyperthyroidism was newly diagnosed and had lasted under 2 months. Lactation, pregnancy, other autoimmune disease or uncontrolled infection excluded patients. Clinical symptoms, serum thyroxine and TRAb, thyroid ultrasound and orbital computed tomography were used for the diagnoses. This clonotype was counted ten times or more. Its antigen is unknown. Amplified TCR beta CDR3 regions derived from RNA transcripts. During a first-round RT-PCR of the TCR CDR3, the HTBI primer set was used. One entry per CDR3 protein results from TCRdb running MiXCR on the multiplex PCR reads. The table has about 290,000 distinct CDR3 sequences, more than 10% seen once; the top ten hold approximately 7.8%.

V usage is TRBV30 and J usage is TRBJ2-1; 8 positions agree with TRBD2. The source material was blood. The clonotype comes from a woman younger than 45 with Graves' hyperthyroidism that later progressed to Graves' ophthalmopathy. The CDR3 loop reads CAWDRGGNEQFF. The CDR3 DNA reads TGTGCCTGGGACCGGGGGGGGAATGAGCAGTTCTTC. Looking up the rest from reference TRBV30 and TRBJ2-1 gives the full variable domain: SQTIHQWPATLVQPVGSPLSLECTVEGTSNPNLYWYRQAAGRGLQLLFYSVGIGQISSEVPQNLSASRPQDRQFILSSKKLLLSDSGFYLCAWDRGGNEQFFGPGTRLTVL.